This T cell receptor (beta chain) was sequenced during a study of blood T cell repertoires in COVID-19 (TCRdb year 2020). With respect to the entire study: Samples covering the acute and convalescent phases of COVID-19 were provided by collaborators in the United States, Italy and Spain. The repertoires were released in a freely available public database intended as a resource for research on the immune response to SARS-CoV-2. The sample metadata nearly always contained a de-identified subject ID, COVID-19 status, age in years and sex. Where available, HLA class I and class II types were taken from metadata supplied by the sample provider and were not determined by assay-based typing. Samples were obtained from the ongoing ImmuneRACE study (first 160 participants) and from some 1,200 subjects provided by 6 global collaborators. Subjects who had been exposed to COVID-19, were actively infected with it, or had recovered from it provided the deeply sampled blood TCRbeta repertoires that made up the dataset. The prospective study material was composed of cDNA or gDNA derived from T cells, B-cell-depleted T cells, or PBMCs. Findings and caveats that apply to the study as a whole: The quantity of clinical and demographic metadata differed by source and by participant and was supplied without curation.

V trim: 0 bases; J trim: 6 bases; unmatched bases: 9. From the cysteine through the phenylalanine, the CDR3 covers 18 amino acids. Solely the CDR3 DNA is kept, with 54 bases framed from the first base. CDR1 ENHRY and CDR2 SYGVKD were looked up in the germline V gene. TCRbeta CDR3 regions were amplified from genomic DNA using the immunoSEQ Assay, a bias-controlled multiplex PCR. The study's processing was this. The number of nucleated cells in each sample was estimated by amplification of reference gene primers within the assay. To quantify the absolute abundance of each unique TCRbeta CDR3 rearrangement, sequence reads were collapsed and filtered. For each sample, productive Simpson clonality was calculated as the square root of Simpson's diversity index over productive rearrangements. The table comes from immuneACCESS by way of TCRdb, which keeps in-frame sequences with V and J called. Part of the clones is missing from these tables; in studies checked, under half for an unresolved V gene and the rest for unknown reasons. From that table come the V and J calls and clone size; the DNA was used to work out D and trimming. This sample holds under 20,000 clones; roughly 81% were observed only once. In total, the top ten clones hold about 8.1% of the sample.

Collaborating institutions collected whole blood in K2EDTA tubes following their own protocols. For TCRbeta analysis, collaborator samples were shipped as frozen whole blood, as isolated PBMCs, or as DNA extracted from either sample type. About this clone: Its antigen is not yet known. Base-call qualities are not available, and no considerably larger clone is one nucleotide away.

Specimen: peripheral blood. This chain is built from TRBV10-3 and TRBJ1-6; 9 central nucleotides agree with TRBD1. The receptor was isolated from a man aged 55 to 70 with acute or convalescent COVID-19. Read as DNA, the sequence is TGTGCCATCAGTGAGTCGAAAATCGGGGACAGGGTTAATTCACCCCTCCACTTT. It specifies CAISESKIGDRVNSPLHF.